This is a list of T cell receptor beta chains from one sample in a study of OX40 agonist ivuxolimab in advanced cancers. Some clones are missing from TCRdb's copy, which holds only in-frame ones; the method was immunoSEQ multiplex PCR. The top ten hold 1.5% to 2% of the sample, which has 90,000 or so clones, around nine tenths seen once. The sample was CD4+ or CD8+ T cells sorted from blood, taken in a trial of the OX40 agonist ivuxolimab. These receptor sequences come from an adult with an advanced solid tumor such as melanoma, head and neck, liver or kidney cancer. Both conserved end residues are part of each CDR3. Fields, in order: V gene, D gene, clone size, J gene, CDR3 DNA, CDR3 protein. D genes are given only for firm matches. Clone size is given for some rows only: seen once, a few or many times, or a class if the clone is expanded.

v_call: TRBV5-8; d_call: -; clone_size: -; j_call: TRBJ2-7; cdr3_nt: TGTGCCAGCAGCTTGTTCGTCGGGCGCTCCTACGAGCAGTACTTC; cdr3_aa: CASSLFVGRSYEQYF
v_call: TRBV5-6; d_call: -; clone_size: once; j_call: TRBJ1-1; cdr3_nt: TGTGCCAGCAGCTTGGGTCGGGGGTTCGACACTGAAGCTTTCTTT; cdr3_aa: CASSLGRGFDTEAFF
v_call: TRBV11-2; d_call: -; clone_size: -; j_call: TRBJ1-2; cdr3_nt: TGTGCCAGCAGCTCGTGGCCCAGGGGCCTCAACTATGGCTACACCTTC; cdr3_aa: CASSSWPRGLNYGYTF
v_call: TRBV6-1; d_call: -; clone_size: -; j_call: TRBJ1-4; cdr3_nt: TGTGCCAGCGAATATACTCGGGACTCTGAAAAACTGTTTTTT; cdr3_aa: CASEYTRDSEKLFF
v_call: TRBV11-2; d_call: -; clone_size: -; j_call: TRBJ2-5; cdr3_nt: TGTGCCAGCAGCTTAGATTTTATGAAGGGATTGGAGACCCAGTACTTC; cdr3_aa: CASSLDFMKGLETQYF
v_call: TRBV6-5; d_call: -; clone_size: -; j_call: TRBJ2-7; cdr3_nt: TGTGCCAGCAGTTACTTCTGGGGGGAGCAGTACTTC; cdr3_aa: CASSYFWGEQYF
v_call: TRBV19; d_call: -; clone_size: -; j_call: TRBJ2-2; cdr3_nt: TGTGCCAGTAGTGTATTCGGGGGTGGGGACACCGGGGAGCTGTTTTTT; cdr3_aa: CASSVFGGGDTGELFF
v_call: TRBV5-1; d_call: -; clone_size: -; j_call: TRBJ2-5; cdr3_nt: TGCGCCAGCAGCCCGACGGGGTTCCGGGAGACCCAGTACTTC; cdr3_aa: CASSPTGFRETQYF
v_call: TRBV12-5; d_call: TRBD1; clone_size: -; j_call: TRBJ2-2; cdr3_nt: TGTGCTAGTGGACTTGGGACAGGTCGGAGGGGGGAGCTGTTTTTT; cdr3_aa: CASGLGTGRRGELFF
v_call: TRBV11-2; d_call: -; clone_size: -; j_call: TRBJ1-2; cdr3_nt: TGTGCCAGCAGCTCGCAATTCGGATCTGGGGGAGGCTACACCTTC; cdr3_aa: CASSSQFGSGGGYTF
v_call: TRBV9; d_call: -; clone_size: -; j_call: TRBJ1-6; cdr3_nt: TGTGCCAGCAGCCCCCCGGGGAACTCCGGATCACCCCTCCACTTT; cdr3_aa: CASSPPGNSGSPLHF
v_call: TRBV27; d_call: TRBD2; clone_size: -; j_call: TRBJ2-5; cdr3_nt: TGTGCCAGCAGTTTACCCCCGGGGGGGGGAGAGACCCAGTACTTC; cdr3_aa: CASSLPPGGGETQYF
v_call: TRBV11-3; d_call: TRBD1; clone_size: -; j_call: TRBJ2-2; cdr3_nt: TGTGCCAGCAGCCCTACCGGGACAGGGGGCATAAGCGGGGAGCTGTTTTTT; cdr3_aa: CASSPTGTGGISGELFF
v_call: TRBV5-4; d_call: -; clone_size: -; j_call: TRBJ1-3; cdr3_nt: TGTGCCAGCAGCTTTTCCGCCGGTCGGGGAGGAAACACCATATATTTT; cdr3_aa: CASSFSAGRGGNTIYF
v_call: TRBV6-5; d_call: -; clone_size: -; j_call: TRBJ2-3; cdr3_nt: TGTGCCAGCAGTTACTCTTCCGGAATTGGCACAGATACGCAGTATTTT; cdr3_aa: CASSYSSGIGTDTQYF
v_call: TRBV25-1; d_call: -; clone_size: -; j_call: TRBJ2-2; cdr3_nt: TGTGCCAGCAGTCGGATGAGGACCACAATCGGGGAGCTGTTTTTT; cdr3_aa: CASSRMRTTIGELFF
v_call: TRBV10-2; d_call: TRBD2; clone_size: -; j_call: TRBJ2-3; cdr3_nt: TGCGCCAGCACAAGCGGGGGGGCCGATACGCAGTATTTT; cdr3_aa: CASTSGGADTQYF
v_call: TRBV11-2; d_call: -; clone_size: -; j_call: TRBJ1-1; cdr3_nt: TGTGCCAGCAGCTTAGATTATCGGGACATGGCGGAAGCTTTCTTT; cdr3_aa: CASSLDYRDMAEAFF
v_call: TRBV18; d_call: -; clone_size: once; j_call: TRBJ2-3; cdr3_nt: TGTGCCAGCTCACCACCTGACGGGATAGGGGGTACGCAGTATTTT; cdr3_aa: CASSPPDGIGGTQYF
v_call: TRBV9; d_call: -; clone_size: -; j_call: TRBJ1-6; cdr3_nt: TGTGCCAGCAGCCCGGAGGGGGGGTTTAATTCACCCCTCCACTTT; cdr3_aa: CASSPEGGFNSPLHF
v_call: TRBV6-1; d_call: -; clone_size: -; j_call: TRBJ2-5; cdr3_nt: TGTGCCAGCAGTGAGTTGGGGCCCCAAGAGACCCAGTACTTC; cdr3_aa: CASSELGPQETQYF
v_call: TRBV15; d_call: TRBD1; clone_size: -; j_call: TRBJ1-1; cdr3_nt: TGTGCCACCAGCGGAGATCCTGGACAGGGGTGGACTGAAGCTTTCTTT; cdr3_aa: CATSGDPGQGWTEAFF
v_call: TRBV7-3; d_call: TRBD1; clone_size: few; j_call: TRBJ2-2; cdr3_nt: TGTGCCAGCAGCTCGGGGACAGGTTTAACCGGGGAGCTGTTTTTT; cdr3_aa: CASSSGTGLTGELFF
v_call: TRBV2; d_call: TRBD1; clone_size: -; j_call: TRBJ2-7; cdr3_nt: TGTGCCAGCAGAGGACAGGGATATAGCTACGAGCAGTACTTC; cdr3_aa: CASRGQGYSYEQYF
v_call: TRBV30; d_call: -; clone_size: -; j_call: TRBJ2-2; cdr3_nt: TGTGCCTGGACCCCCCGAAGAGCTACCGGGGAGCTGTTTTTT; cdr3_aa: CAWTPRRATGELFF
v_call: TRBV10-3; d_call: -; clone_size: -; j_call: TRBJ2-1; cdr3_nt: TGTGCCATCAGTGAGGGACGAGCCTTCGATGAGCAGTTCTTC; cdr3_aa: CAISEGRAFDEQFF
v_call: TRBV25-1; d_call: -; clone_size: -; j_call: TRBJ2-7; cdr3_nt: TGTGCCAGCAGTGGGAGCGTGGGGAACAACGAGCAGTACTTC; cdr3_aa: CASSGSVGNNEQYF
v_call: TRBV19; d_call: TRBD1; clone_size: few; j_call: TRBJ2-6; cdr3_nt: TGTGCCAGTAGGCCGGACAGGACTTATGGGGCCAACGTCCTGACTTTC; cdr3_aa: CASRPDRTYGANVLTF
v_call: TRBV5-8; d_call: -; clone_size: -; j_call: TRBJ1-2; cdr3_nt: TGTGCCAGCAGCTTGATTCTACCAGGGGACTATGGCTACACCTTC; cdr3_aa: CASSLILPGDYGYTF
v_call: TRBV4-3; d_call: TRBD1; clone_size: -; j_call: TRBJ1-6; cdr3_nt: TGCGCCAGCAGCCTAGCGCGTCGGACAGGCGGCAGGGATTCACCCCTCCACTTT; cdr3_aa: CASSLARRTGGRDSPLHF
v_call: TRBV6-5; d_call: TRBD1; clone_size: -; j_call: TRBJ1-4; cdr3_nt: TGTGCCAGCAGACCCTGGACAGGGGCGGGGGAAAAACTGTTTTTT; cdr3_aa: CASRPWTGAGEKLFF
v_call: TRBV2; d_call: -; clone_size: -; j_call: TRBJ1-4; cdr3_nt: TGTGCCAGCACCTCCCAGGGGTTGGGTGAAAAACTGTTTTTT; cdr3_aa: CASTSQGLGEKLFF
v_call: TRBV7-8; d_call: -; clone_size: -; j_call: TRBJ2-1; cdr3_nt: TGTGCCAGCAGCTTAGGTAGGTTTGGCGGGGCTTTGAGGTACAATGAGCAGTTCTTC; cdr3_aa: CASSLGRFGGALRYNEQFF
v_call: TRBV4-1; d_call: -; clone_size: -; j_call: TRBJ2-7; cdr3_nt: TGCGCCAGCAGCCAAGTATCTACAGTATGGGCCTACGAGCAGTACTTC; cdr3_aa: CASSQVSTVWAYEQYF
v_call: TRBV7-9; d_call: TRBD1; clone_size: -; j_call: TRBJ2-5; cdr3_nt: TGTGCCAGCAGCTTAGGTGGGACAGTCCTCGGGGCCCAGTACTTC; cdr3_aa: CASSLGGTVLGAQYF
v_call: TRBV6-1; d_call: TRBD1; clone_size: -; j_call: TRBJ1-2; cdr3_nt: TGTGCCAGCACCGGTACGGGACAGGCCTATGGCTACACCTTC; cdr3_aa: CASTGTGQAYGYTF
v_call: TRBV9; d_call: -; clone_size: -; j_call: TRBJ1-4; cdr3_nt: TGTGCCAGCAGCGTAGACAGGACAACTAATGAAAAACTGTTTTTT; cdr3_aa: CASSVDRTTNEKLFF
v_call: TRBV19; d_call: -; clone_size: once; j_call: TRBJ2-2; cdr3_nt: TGTGCCAGTAGTTCGGAAGGCACCGGGGAGCTGTTTTTT; cdr3_aa: CASSSEGTGELFF
v_call: TRBV4-1; d_call: -; clone_size: few; j_call: TRBJ1-2; cdr3_nt: TGCGCCAGCAGCCAAGACGACAGGAATTATGGCTACACCTTC; cdr3_aa: CASSQDDRNYGYTF